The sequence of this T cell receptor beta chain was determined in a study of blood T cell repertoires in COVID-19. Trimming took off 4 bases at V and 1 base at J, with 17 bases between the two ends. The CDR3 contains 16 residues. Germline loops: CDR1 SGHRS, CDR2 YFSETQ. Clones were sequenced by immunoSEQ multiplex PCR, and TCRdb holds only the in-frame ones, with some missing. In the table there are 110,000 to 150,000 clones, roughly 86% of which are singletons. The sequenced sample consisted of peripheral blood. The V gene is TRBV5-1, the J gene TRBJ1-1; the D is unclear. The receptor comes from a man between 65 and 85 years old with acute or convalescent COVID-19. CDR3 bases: TGCGCCAGCAGCCCCCCGAGAGAACTTAAGAACACTGAAGCTTTCTTT. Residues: CASSPPRELKNTEAFF.